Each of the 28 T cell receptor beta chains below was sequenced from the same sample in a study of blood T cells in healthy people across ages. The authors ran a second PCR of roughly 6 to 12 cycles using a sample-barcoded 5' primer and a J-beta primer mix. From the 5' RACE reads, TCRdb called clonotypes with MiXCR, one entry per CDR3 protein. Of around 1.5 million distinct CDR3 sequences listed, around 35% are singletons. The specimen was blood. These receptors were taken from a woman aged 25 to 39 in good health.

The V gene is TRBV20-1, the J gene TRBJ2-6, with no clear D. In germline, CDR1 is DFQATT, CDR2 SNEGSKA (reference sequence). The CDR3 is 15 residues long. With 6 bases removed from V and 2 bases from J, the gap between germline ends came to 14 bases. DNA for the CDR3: TGCAGTGCCCCCGCCCCAGCACCTGGGGCCAACGTCCTGACTTTC. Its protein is CSAPAPAPGANVLTF.

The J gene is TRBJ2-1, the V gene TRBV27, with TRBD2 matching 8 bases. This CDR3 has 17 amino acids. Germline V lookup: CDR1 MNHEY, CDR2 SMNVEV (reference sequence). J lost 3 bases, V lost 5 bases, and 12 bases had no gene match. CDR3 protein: CASSRPYSGELYNEQFF. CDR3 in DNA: TGTGCCAGCAGTCGGCCCTATAGCGGGGAACTCTACAATGAGCAGTTCTTC.

DNA of the CDR3: TGCGCCAGCAGCTCCTACGCTAGCGGGGGAGATGAGCAGTTCTTC. Translation gives CASSSYASGGDEQFF. The chain links TRBV5-1 to TRBJ2-1; 10 bases agree with TRBD2. Germline V gene data show CDR1 as SGHRS and CDR2 as YFSETQ. The CDR3 totals 15 residues. V trimming: 3 bases; J trimming: 8 bases; junction bases outside the gene matches: 8.

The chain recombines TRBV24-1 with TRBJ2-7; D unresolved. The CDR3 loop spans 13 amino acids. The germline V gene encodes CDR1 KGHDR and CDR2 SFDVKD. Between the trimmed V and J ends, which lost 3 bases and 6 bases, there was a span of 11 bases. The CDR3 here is CATSDGPNGEQYF. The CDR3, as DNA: TGTGCCACCAGTGATGGGCCGAATGGCGAGCAGTACTTC.

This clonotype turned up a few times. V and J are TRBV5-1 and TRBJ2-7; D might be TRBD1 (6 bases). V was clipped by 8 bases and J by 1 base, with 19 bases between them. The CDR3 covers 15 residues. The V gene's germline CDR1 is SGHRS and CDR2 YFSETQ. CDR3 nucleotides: TGCGCCAGTAGCCCTAAGGACAGCCTATCCTACGAGCAGTACTTC. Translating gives CASSPKDSLSYEQYF.

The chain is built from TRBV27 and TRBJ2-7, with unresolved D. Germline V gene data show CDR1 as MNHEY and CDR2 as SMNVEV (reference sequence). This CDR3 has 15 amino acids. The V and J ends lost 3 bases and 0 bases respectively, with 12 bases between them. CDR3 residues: CASSLSSFSSYEQYF. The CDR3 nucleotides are TGTGCCAGCAGTTTGAGTAGCTTTAGCTCCTACGAGCAGTACTTC.

CDR3 protein: CASSYSGPGTEAFF. The CDR3 DNA reads TGTGCCAGCAGTTACTCAGGGCCGGGCACTGAAGCTTTCTTT. The J gene is TRBJ1-1, the V gene TRBV6-5; D unclear. The CDR3 consists of 14 residues. Germline-derived CDR1 and CDR2 are MNHEY and SVGAGI. The V and J ends lost 0 bases and 4 bases respectively, with 9 bases between them.

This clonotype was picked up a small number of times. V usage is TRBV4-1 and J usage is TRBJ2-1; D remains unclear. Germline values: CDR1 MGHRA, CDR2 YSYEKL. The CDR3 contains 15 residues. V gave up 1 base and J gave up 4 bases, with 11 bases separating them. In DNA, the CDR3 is TGCGCCAGCAGCCAAGGTCATCCACAGTACAATGAGCAGTTCTTC. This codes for CASSQGHPQYNEQFF.

DNA of the CDR3: TGTGCCAGCAGCCAGGCAGGGCCGAGGTATGGCTACACCTTC. Translating gives CASSQAGPRYGYTF. The genes are TRBV3-1 and TRBJ1-2; a possible D gene is TRBD1 (5 bases). The germline V and J ends were trimmed by 3 bases and 5 bases, with 13 bases remaining between them. The CDR3 has 14 residues. CDR1 is LGHDT and CDR2 is YNNKEL in the germline V gene (reference sequence).

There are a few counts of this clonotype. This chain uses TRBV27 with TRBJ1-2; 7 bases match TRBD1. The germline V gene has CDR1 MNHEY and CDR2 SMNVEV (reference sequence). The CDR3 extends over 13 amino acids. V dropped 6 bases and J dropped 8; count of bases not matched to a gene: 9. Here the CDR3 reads CASSEQGLGGYTF. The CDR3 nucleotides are TGTGCCAGCAGCGAACAGGGGTTGGGCGGCTACACCTTC.

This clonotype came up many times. CDR3 sequence: CSASDGRLNSPLHF. In DNA form, the CDR3 reads TGCAGTGCTAGTGATGGACGGCTTAATTCACCCCTCCACTTT. The rearrangement links TRBV20-1 to TRBJ1-6; D ambiguous. Trimming took off 3 bases at V and 6 bases at J, with 12 bases between the two ends. Looked up from germline, CDR1 is DFQATT and CDR2 is SNEGSKA (reference sequence). The CDR3 is 14 amino acids.

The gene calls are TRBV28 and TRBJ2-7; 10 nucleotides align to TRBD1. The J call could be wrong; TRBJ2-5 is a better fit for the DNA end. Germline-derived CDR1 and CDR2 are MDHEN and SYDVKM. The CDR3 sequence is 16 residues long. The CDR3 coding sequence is TGTGCCAGCAGTCCGGGACAGGGGCTTCGCAGGGAGACCCAGTACTTC. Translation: CASSPGQGLRRETQYF.

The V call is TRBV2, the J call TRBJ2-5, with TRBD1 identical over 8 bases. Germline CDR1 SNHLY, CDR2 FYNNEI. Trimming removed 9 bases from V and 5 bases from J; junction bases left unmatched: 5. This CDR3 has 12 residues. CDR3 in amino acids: CARRTGRETQYF. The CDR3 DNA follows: TGTGCCAGGCGGACAGGGAGGGAGACCCAGTACTTC.

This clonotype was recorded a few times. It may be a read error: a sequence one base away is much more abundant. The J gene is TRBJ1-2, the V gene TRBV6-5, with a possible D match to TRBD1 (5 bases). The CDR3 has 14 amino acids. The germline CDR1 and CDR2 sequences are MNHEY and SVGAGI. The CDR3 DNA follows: TGTGCCAGCAGTCCACTCGGGGGGTTCTATAGCTACACCTTC. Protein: CASSPLGGFYSYTF.

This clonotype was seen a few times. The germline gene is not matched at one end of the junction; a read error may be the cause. CDR3 nucleotides: TGCCTCAGAGCGAGGCGACTAGCGGGAGGGACCGGGGCAGAGACCCAGTACTTC. It translates to CLRARRLAGGTGAETQYF. V gene TRBV27 combines with J gene TRBJ2-5; TRBD2 matches at 14 bases. The CDR3 spans 18 residues. The V gene's germline CDR1 is MNHEY and CDR2 SMNVEV (reference sequence).

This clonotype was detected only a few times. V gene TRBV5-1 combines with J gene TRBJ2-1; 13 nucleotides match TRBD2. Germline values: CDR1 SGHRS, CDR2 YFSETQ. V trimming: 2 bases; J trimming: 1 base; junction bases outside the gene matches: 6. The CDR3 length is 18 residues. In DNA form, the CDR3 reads TGCGCCAGCAGCTTCGCACTAGCGGGAGGGCCGTCCTACAATGAGCAGTTCTTC. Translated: CASSFALAGGPSYNEQFF.

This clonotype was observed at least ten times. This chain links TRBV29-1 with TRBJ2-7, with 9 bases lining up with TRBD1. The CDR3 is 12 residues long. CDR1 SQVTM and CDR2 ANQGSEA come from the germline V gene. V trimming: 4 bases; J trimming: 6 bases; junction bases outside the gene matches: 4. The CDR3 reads CSVGQGVLEQYF. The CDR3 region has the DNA TGCAGCGTTGGACAGGGGGTACTCGAGCAGTACTTC.

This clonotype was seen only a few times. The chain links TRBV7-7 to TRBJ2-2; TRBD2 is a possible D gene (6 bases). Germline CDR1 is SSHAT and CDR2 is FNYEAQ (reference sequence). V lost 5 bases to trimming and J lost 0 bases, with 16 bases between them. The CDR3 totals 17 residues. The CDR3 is CASSPDLAFANTGELFF. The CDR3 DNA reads TGTGCCAGCAGCCCTGATCTAGCGTTCGCGAACACCGGGGAGCTGTTTTTT.

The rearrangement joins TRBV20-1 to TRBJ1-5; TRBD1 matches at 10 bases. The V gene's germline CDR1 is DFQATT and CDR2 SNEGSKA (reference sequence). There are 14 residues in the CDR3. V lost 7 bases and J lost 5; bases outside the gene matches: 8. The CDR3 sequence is CSVPRQGADQPQHF. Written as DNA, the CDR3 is TGCAGTGTCCCCCGACAGGGGGCCGATCAGCCCCAGCATTTT.

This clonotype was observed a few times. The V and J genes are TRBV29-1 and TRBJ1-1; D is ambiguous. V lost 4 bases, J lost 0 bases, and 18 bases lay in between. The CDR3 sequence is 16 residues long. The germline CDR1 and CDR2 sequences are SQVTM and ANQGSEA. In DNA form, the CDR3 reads TGCAGCGTTGCTCCGGGAGGTCGTGGGGTGAACACTGAAGCTTTCTTT. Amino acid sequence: CSVAPGGRGVNTEAFF.

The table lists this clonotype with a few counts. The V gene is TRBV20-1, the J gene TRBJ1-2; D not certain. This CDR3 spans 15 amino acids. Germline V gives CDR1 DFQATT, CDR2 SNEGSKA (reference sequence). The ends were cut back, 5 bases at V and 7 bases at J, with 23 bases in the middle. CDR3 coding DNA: TGCAGTGCTGCATACCGGGGTCCCCTGAGGCGTGGCTACACCTTC. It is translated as CSAAYRGPLRRGYTF.

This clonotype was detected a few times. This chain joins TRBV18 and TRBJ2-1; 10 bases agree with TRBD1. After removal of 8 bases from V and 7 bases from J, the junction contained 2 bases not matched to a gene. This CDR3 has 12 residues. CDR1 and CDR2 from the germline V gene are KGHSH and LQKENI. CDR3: CASAGQGNEQFF. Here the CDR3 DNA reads TGTGCCAGCGCGGGACAGGGGAATGAGCAGTTCTTC.

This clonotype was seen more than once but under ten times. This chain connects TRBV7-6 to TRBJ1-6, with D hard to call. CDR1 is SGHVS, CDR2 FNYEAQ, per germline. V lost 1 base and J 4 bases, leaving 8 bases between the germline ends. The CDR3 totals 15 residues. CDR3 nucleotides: TGTGCCAGCAGCTTAGAGTCAGATTATAATTCACCCCTCCACTTT. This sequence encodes CASSLESDYNSPLHF.

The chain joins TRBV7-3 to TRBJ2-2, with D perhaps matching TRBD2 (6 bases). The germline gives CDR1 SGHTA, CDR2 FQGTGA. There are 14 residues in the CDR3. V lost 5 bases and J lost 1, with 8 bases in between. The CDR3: CASSHGGNTGELFF. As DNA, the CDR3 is TGTGCCAGCAGCCACGGGGGGAACACCGGGGAGCTGTTTTTT.

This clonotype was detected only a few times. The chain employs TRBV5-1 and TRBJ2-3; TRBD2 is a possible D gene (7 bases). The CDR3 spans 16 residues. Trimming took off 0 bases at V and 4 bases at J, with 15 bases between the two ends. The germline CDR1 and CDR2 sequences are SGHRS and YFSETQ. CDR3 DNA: TGCGCCAGCAGCTTGGGGACTAGGGGGGGCGCAGATACGCAGTATTTT. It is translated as CASSLGTRGGADTQYF.

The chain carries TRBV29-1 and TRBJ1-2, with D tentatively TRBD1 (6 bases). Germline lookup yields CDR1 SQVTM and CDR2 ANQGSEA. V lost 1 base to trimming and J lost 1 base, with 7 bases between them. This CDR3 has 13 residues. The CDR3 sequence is CSVEVRGNYGYTF. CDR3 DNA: TGCAGCGTTGAAGTCAGGGGTAACTATGGCTACACCTTC.

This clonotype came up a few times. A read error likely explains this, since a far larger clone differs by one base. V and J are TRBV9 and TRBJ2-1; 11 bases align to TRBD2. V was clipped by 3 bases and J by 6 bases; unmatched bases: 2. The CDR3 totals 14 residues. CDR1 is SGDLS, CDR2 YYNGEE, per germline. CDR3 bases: TGTGCCAGCAGCGGGACTAGCGGGTGCAATGAGCAGTTCTTC. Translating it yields CASSGTSGCNEQFF. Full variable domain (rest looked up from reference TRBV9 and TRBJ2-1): DSGVTQTPKHLITATGQRVTLRCSPRSGDLSVYWYQQSLDQGLQFLIQYYNGEERAKGNILERFSAQQFPDLHSELNLSSLELGDSALYFCASSGTSGCNEQFFGPGTRLTVL.

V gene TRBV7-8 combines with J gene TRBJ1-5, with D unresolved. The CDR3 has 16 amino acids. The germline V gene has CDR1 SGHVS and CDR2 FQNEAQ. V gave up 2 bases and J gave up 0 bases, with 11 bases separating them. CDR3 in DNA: TGTGCCAGCAGCTTACTGGGAGGAGCTAGCAATCAGCCCCAGCATTTT. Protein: CASSLLGGASNQPQHF.